Each of the 5 T cell receptor beta chains below was sequenced from the same sample in a study of OX40 agonist ivuxolimab in advanced cancers. Sequenced by immunoSEQ multiplex PCR; TCRdb stores in-frame clones only, minus some. The sample records more than 50,000 clones, 85% being singletons. The sequences come from CD4+ or CD8+ T cells sorted from blood, collected in a trial of the OX40 agonist ivuxolimab. Every receptor here comes from an adult with an advanced solid tumor such as melanoma, head and neck, liver or kidney cancer.

V is TRBV4-1 and J is TRBJ2-3; 8 bases map to TRBD2. The V segment lost 0 bases and the J segment 7 bases; nucleotides outside the gene matches: 15. The germline V gene encodes CDR1 MGHRA and CDR2 YSYEKL. The CDR3 consists of 18 residues. The CDR3 DNA reads TGCGCCAGCAGCCAAGAAAGATCTGTAGGGACTAGGGTGAATACGCAGTATTTT. Residues: CASSQERSVGTRVNTQYF.

This rearrangement joins TRBV10-1 to TRBJ2-3; TRBD2 is a possible D gene (5 bases). Germline values: CDR1 WNHNN, CDR2 SYGVQD (reference sequence). The CDR3 covers 14 residues. V dropped 0 bases and J dropped 1 base, with 5 bases sitting between them. CDR3 coding DNA: TGCGCCAGCAGTGAGTCGCGGGGCACAGATACGCAGTATTTT. It encodes CASSESRGTDTQYF.

CDR3: CASSLKMKGGYGYTF. The CDR3 DNA sequence: TGTGCCAGCAGCTTAAAGATGAAGGGGGGCTATGGCTACACCTTC. The rearrangement links TRBV7-2 to TRBJ1-2; D perhaps matches TRBD1 (6 bases). This CDR3 region has 15 residues. V lost 2 bases and J lost 4, with 14 bases in between. Germline CDR1 SGHTA, CDR2 FQGNSA.

The gene calls are TRBV2 and TRBJ2-3; TRBD2 matches 10 bases. In germline, CDR1 is SNHLY, CDR2 FYNNEI. Trimming removed 1 base from V and 5 bases from J; junction bases left unmatched: 6. There are 16 residues in the CDR3. Written as DNA, the CDR3 is TGTGCCAGCAGTGAAGTTCAAGCGGGGGGGCAAGATACGCAGTATTTT. Its translation is CASSEVQAGGQDTQYF.

The chain is built from TRBV7-2 and TRBJ1-2; 10 positions match TRBD1. This CDR3 is built from 15 residues. Germline V gene lookup returns CDR1 SGHTA and CDR2 FQGNSA. V lost 4 bases and J lost 3; bases outside the gene matches: 5. In DNA form, the CDR3 reads TGTGCCAGCAGCTCGGGACAGGGGAAGGACTATGGCTACACCTTC. Its protein product is CASSSGQGKDYGYTF.